This T cell receptor beta chain is from a study of identical twins. From the 5' RACE reads, TCRdb called clonotypes with MiXCR, one entry per CDR3 protein. Among 300,000 to 400,000 distinct CDR3 sequences, approximately 8.8% were seen once, and the ten largest hold about 8.1%. Study results and caveats: Researchers caution that invariant MAIT and iNKT cells could partly confound zero-insertion analyses. Out-of-frame alpha sequences shared by twins were enriched for low generation probability. Conclusions were drawn cross-sectionally by statistical analysis, without following the same donors.

This clonotype was observed a handful of times. What it binds is unknown. The germline V gene has CDR1 SGHRS and CDR2 YFSETQ. V lost 0 bases and J 2 bases, leaving 9 bases between the germline ends. CDR3 length equals 15 residues. This TCR derives from a woman aged 45 to 65 in good health. The chain couples TRBV5-1 to TRBJ1-3, with D maybe TRBD1 (5 bases). Sequencing was performed on naive T cells sorted from blood. CDR3 nucleotide sequence: TGCGCCAGCAGCTTGGTTGGGGGAACTGGAAACACCATATATTTT. Translated, it gives CASSLVGGTGNTIYF.